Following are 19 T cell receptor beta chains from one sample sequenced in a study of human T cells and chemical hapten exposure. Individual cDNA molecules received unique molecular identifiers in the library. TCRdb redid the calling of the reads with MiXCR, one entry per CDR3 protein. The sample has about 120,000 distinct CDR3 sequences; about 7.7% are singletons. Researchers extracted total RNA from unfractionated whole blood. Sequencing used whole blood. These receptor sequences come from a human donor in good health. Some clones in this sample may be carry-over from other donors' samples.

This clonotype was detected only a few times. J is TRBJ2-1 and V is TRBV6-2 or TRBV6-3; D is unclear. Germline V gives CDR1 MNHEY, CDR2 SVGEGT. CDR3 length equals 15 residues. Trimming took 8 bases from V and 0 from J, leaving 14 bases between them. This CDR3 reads CASCRWRDSYNEQFF. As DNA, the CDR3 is TGTGCCAGCTGTAGGTGGAGAGACTCCTACAATGAGCAGTTCTTC.

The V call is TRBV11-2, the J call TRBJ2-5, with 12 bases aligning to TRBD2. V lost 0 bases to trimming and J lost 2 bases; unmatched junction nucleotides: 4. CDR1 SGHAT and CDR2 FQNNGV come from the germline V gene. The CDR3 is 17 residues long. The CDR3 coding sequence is TGTGCCAGCAGCTTAGAGAGGACTAGCGGGGTTCAAGAGACCCAGTACTTC. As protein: CASSLERTSGVQETQYF.

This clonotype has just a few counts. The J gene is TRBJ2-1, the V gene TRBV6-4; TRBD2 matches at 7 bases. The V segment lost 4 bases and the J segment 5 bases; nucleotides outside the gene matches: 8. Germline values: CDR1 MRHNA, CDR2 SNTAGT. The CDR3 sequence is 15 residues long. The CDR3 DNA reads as TGTGCCAGCAGTGTTAGTCTAGCGGAAAACAATGAGCAGTTCTTC. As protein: CASSVSLAENNEQFF.

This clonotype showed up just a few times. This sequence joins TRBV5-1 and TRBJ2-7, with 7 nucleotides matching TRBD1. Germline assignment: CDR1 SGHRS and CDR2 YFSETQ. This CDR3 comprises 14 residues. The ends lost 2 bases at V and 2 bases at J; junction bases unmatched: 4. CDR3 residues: CASSLEDRTYEQYF. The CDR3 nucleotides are TGCGCCAGCAGCTTAGAGGACAGGACCTACGAGCAGTACTTC.

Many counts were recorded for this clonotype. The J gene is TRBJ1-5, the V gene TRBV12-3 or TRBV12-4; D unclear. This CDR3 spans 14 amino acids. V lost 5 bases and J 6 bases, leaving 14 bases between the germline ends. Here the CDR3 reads CASSQILSSQPQHF. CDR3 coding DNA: TGTGCCAGCAGTCAAATCTTAAGTAGTCAGCCCCAGCATTTT.

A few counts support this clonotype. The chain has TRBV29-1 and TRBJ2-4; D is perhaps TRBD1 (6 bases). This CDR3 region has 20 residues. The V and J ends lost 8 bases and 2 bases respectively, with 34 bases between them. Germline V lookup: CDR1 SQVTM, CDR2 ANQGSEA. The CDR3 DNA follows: TGCAGCCCGAGGGCAGAGTGGGGGACACCTAGGCCTGGGACCAAAAACATTCAGTACTTC. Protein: CSPRAEWGTPRPGTKNIQYF.

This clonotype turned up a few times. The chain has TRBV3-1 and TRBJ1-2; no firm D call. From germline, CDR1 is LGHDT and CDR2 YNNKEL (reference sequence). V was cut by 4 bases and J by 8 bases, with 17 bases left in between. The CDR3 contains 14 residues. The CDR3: CASSLEGALIGYTF. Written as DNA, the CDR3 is TGTGCCAGCAGCCTAGAAGGCGCGCTGATCGGCTACACCTTC.

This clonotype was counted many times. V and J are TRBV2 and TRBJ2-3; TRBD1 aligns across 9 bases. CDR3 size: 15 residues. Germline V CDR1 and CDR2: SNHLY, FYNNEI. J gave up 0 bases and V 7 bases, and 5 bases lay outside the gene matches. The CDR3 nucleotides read TGTGCCAGCACACCCGGGACAGGGAGCACAGATACGCAGTATTTT. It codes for CASTPGTGSTDTQYF.

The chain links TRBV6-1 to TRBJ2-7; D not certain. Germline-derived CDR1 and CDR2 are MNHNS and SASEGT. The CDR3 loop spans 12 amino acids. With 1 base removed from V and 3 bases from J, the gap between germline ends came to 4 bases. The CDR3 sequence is CASSEGYYEQYF. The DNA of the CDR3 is TGTGCCAGCAGTGAAGGATACTACGAGCAGTACTTC.

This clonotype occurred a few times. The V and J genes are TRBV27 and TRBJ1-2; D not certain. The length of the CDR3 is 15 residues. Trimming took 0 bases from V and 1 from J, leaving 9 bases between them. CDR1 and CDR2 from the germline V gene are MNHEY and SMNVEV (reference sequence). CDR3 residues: CASSLSDPLNYGYTF. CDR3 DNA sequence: TGTGCCAGCAGTTTATCAGACCCTCTTAACTATGGCTACACCTTC.

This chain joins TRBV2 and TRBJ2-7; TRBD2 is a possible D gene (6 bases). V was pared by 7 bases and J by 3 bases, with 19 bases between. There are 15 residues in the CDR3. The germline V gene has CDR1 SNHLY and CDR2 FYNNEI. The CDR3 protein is CASTPSEVSFYEQYF. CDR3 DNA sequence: TGTGCCAGCACTCCTAGCGAGGTGTCCTTCTACGAGCAGTACTTC.

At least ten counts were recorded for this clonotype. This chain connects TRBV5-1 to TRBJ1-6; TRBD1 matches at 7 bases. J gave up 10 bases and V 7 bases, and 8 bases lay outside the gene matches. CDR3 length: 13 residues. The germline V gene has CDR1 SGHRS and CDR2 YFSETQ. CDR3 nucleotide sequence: TGCGCCAGCCAAGGGACAGATACCTCACCCCTCCACTTT. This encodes CASQGTDTSPLHF.

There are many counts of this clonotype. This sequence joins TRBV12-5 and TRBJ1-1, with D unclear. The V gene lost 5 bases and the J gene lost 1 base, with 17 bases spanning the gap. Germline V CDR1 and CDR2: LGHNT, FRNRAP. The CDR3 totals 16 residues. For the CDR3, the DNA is TGTGCTAGTGGTCCGAGACGGGCCTCGGGGAACACTGAAGCTTTCTTT. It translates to CASGPRRASGNTEAFF.

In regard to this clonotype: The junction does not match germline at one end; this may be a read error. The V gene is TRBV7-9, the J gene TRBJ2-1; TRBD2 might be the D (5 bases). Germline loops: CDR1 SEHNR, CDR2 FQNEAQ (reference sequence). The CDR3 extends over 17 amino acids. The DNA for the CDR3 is TGTGCCAGCTGCTTAGTGATGCGGGCTCGCTCCTACAATGAGCAGTTCTTC. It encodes CASCLVMRARSYNEQFF.

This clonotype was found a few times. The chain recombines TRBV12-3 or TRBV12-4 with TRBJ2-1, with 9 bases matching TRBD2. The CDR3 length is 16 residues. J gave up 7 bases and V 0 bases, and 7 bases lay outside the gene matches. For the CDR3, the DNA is TGTGCCAGCAGTTTAGCATCCCTAGCGGGACGTAATGAGCAGTTCTTC. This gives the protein CASSLASLAGRNEQFF.

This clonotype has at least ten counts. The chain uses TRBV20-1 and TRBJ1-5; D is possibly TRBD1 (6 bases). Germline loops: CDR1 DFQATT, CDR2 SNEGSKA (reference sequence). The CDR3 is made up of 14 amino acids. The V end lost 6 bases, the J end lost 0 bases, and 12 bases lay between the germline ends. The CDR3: CSAEDRNSNQPQHF. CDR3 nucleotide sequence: TGCAGTGCCGAAGACAGGAATAGCAATCAGCCCCAGCATTTT.

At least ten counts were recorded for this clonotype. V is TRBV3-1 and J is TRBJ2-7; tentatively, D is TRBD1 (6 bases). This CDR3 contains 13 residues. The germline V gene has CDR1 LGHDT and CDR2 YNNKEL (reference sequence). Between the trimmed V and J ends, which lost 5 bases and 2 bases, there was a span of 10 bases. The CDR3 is CASSADSPYEQYF. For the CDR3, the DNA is TGTGCCAGCAGCGCGGACAGCCCCTACGAGCAGTACTTC.

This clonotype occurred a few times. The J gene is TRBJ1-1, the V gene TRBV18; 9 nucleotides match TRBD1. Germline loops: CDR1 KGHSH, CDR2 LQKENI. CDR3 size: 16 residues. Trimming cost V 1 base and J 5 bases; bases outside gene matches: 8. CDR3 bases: TGTGCCAGCTCACCACGGGCGGGACAGGGTCAGACTGAAGCTTTCTTT. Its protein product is CASSPRAGQGQTEAFF. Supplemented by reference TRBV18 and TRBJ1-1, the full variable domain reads NAGVMQNPRHLVRRRGQEARLRCSPMKGHSHVYWYRQLPEEGLKFMVYLQKENIIDESGMPKERFSAEFPKEGPSILRIQQVVRGDSAAYFCASSPRAGQGQTEAFFGQGTRLTVV.

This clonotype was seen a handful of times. CDR3 amino acids: CASSTHLGEKLFF. The CDR3 region has the DNA TGTGCCAGTAGTACCCACCTTGGTGAAAAACTGTTTTTT. The genes are TRBV19 and TRBJ1-4; D remains ambiguous. CDR1 and CDR2 from the germline V gene are LNHDA and SQIVND (reference sequence). V gave up 4 bases and J gave up 7 bases, with 10 bases separating them. The CDR3 length is 13 residues.